Listed here are 19 T cell receptor beta chains from one sample, sequenced in a study of identical twins. TCRdb ran MiXCR on the 5' RACE reads and lists one entry per CDR3 protein. The sample has 350,000 to 450,000 distinct CDR3 sequences; 18% are singletons. Sequencing was done on a sample of naive T cells sorted from blood. These receptor sequences come from a man aged 45 to 65 in good health.

This clonotype has only a few counts. The chain carries TRBV20-1 and TRBJ2-5; D perhaps matches TRBD2 (5 bases). CDR1 and CDR2 (germline): DFQATT, SNEGSKA (reference sequence). The CDR3 covers 14 residues. Trimming removed 3 bases from V and 5 bases from J, with 16 bases in between. CDR3 amino acids: CSARVSPPGETQYF. DNA of the CDR3: TGCAGTGCTAGGGTATCTCCCCCGGGGGAGACCCAGTACTTC.

This clonotype was detected ten times or more. V is TRBV5-1 and J is TRBJ1-2, with TRBD1 matching over 9 bases. Germline V lookup: CDR1 SGHRS, CDR2 YFSETQ. The CDR3 is 15 amino acids. V trimming: 4 bases; J trimming: 2 bases; junction bases outside the gene matches: 6. In DNA, the CDR3 is TGCGCCAGCAGCGGACTGACAGGGGGAAACTATGGCTACACCTTC. Translated, it gives CASSGLTGGNYGYTF.

This clonotype turned up a few times. The rearrangement joins TRBV5-5 to TRBJ2-1, with TRBD2 identical over 7 bases. The germline gives CDR1 SGHKS, CDR2 YYEKEE (reference sequence). The CDR3 totals 16 residues. Losses at the gene ends were 0 bases for V and 6 bases for J; bases not matched to a gene: 9. CDR3 nucleotide sequence: TGTGCCAGCAGCTTGGGATCGGGGCCGGGAGGCAATGAGCAGTTCTTC. Translation gives CASSLGSGPGGNEQFF.

The chain has TRBV27 and TRBJ1-1, with 7 nucleotides matching TRBD1. J lost 7 bases, V lost 5 bases, and 7 bases had no gene match. The V gene's germline CDR1 is MNHEY and CDR2 SMNVEV (reference sequence). This CDR3 has 13 residues. CDR3 region: CASSLHRDSEAFF. CDR3 nucleotides: TGTGCCAGCAGTCTACACCGGGACAGTGAAGCTTTCTTT.

The chain links TRBV19 to TRBJ2-1, with D maybe TRBD2 (6 bases). Between the trimmed V and J ends, which lost 3 bases and 3 bases, there was a span of 15 bases. Germline values: CDR1 LNHDA, CDR2 SQIVND (reference sequence). The CDR3 runs 16 residues. The CDR3 DNA follows: TGTGCCAGTAGTATGCGAGCTAGCGACTTCTACAATGAGCAGTTCTTC. This codes for CASSMRASDFYNEQFF.

The V gene is TRBV11-1, the J gene TRBJ1-2; the D gene is possibly TRBD1 (5 bases). Per the germline V gene, CDR1 is SGHAT and CDR2 is FQDESV (reference sequence). The V end was cut by 7 bases, the J end by 3 bases, with 27 bases between. The CDR3 contains 18 residues. The chain's CDR3 is CASIQWGRAPPSYYGYTF. CDR3 DNA sequence: TGTGCCAGCATTCAGTGGGGCAGGGCCCCTCCGTCCTACTATGGCTACACCTTC. The entire variable domain, with the rest obtained from reference TRBV11-1 and TRBJ1-2, is as follows: EAEVAQSPRYKITEKSQAVAFWCDPISGHATLYWYRQILGQGPELLVQFQDESVVDDSQLPKDRFSAERLKGVDSTLKIQPAELGDSAMYLCASIQWGRAPPSYYGYTFGSGTRLTVV.

This clonotype turned up a few times. This chain connects TRBV6-2 or TRBV6-3 to TRBJ1-6, with D possibly TRBD1 on 5 matching bases. The CDR3 length is 18 residues. Per the germline V gene, CDR1 is MNHEY and CDR2 is SVGEGT. V shed 1 base and J shed 10 bases, with 23 bases lying between them. CDR3 nucleotide sequence: TGTGCCAGCAGTTACTTGGGGCCCTTTGACAGAAATGGATCACCCCTCCACTTT. Translated, it gives CASSYLGPFDRNGSPLHF.

This clonotype turned up a few times. This chain uses TRBV12-3 or TRBV12-4 with TRBJ1-5, with D uncertain. There are 12 residues in the CDR3. The ends were cut back, 6 bases at V and 4 bases at J, with 7 bases in the middle. The CDR3 loop reads CASSFRNQPQHF. The CDR3 DNA reads as TGTGCCAGCAGCTTCCGGAATCAGCCCCAGCATTTT.

This chain connects TRBV5-1 to TRBJ2-7; 7 bases agree with TRBD1. The ends lost 0 bases at V and 0 bases at J; junction bases unmatched: 15. This CDR3 spans 19 amino acids. Germline CDR1 is SGHRS and CDR2 is YFSETQ. CDR3 region: CASSLGLYVDRAISYEQYF. Written as DNA, the CDR3 is TGCGCCAGCAGCTTGGGTTTATACGTTGACAGGGCAATCTCCTACGAGCAGTACTTC. Full variable domain (outside the CDR3, taken from reference TRBV5-1 and TRBJ2-7): KAGVTQTPRYLIKTRGQQVTLSCSPISGHRSVSWYQQTPGQGLQFLFEYFSETQRNKGNFPGRFSGRQFSNSRSEMNVSTLELGDSALYLCASSLGLYVDRAISYEQYFGPGTRLTVT.

V gene TRBV5-1 combines with J gene TRBJ1-1, with a tentative D call TRBD1 (6 bases). The CDR3 contains 14 residues. Germline V gene lookup returns CDR1 SGHRS and CDR2 YFSETQ. V was clipped by 0 bases and J by 6 bases, with 12 bases between them. The CDR3 is CASSLEQGYSEAFF. The CDR3 DNA sequence: TGCGCCAGCAGCTTGGAACAGGGTTATTCTGAAGCTTTCTTT. Full variable domain (rest looked up from reference TRBV5-1 and TRBJ1-1): KAGVTQTPRYLIKTRGQQVTLSCSPISGHRSVSWYQQTPGQGLQFLFEYFSETQRNKGNFPGRFSGRQFSNSRSEMNVSTLELGDSALYLCASSLEQGYSEAFFGQGTRLTVV.

The chain carries TRBV5-1 and TRBJ2-2; no firm D call. Per the germline V gene, CDR1 is SGHRS and CDR2 is YFSETQ. The CDR3 covers 13 residues. Trimming stripped 1 base from V and 4 bases from J, with 5 bases between. Here the CDR3 reads CASSLKGTGELFF. The CDR3 DNA reads as TGCGCCAGCAGCTTGAAGGGCACCGGGGAGCTGTTTTTT.

To note about this clonotype: The junction does not match germline at one end; this may be a read error. The chain carries TRBV4-2 and TRBJ2-7; D gene uncertain. The germline gives CDR1 LGHNA, CDR2 YNFKEQ. This CDR3 has 16 amino acids. The CDR3 coding sequence is TGTGCCAGCAGCCCGTTAGTTACGGGCCCTACCTACGAGCTGTACTTC. Amino acids: CASSPLVTGPTYELYF.

This clonotype has only a few counts. V is TRBV20-1 and J is TRBJ2-7; D is undetermined. The CDR3 totals 13 residues. Germline V gene sequence: CDR1 DFQATT, CDR2 SNEGSKA (reference sequence). V was clipped by 2 bases and J by 3 bases, with 11 bases between them. CDR3: CSARKGPNYEQYF. CDR3 nucleotides: TGCAGTGCTAGAAAAGGGCCCAACTACGAGCAGTACTTC.

This clonotype was seen repeatedly, ten times or more. The chain has TRBV4-2 and TRBJ2-7; TRBD1 or TRBD2 may be the D gene (5 bases each). V was trimmed by 4 bases and J by 3 bases, leaving 16 bases between them. Germline assignment: CDR1 LGHNA and CDR2 YNFKEQ. The CDR3 length is 15 residues. DNA for the CDR3: TGTGCCAGCAGCCGGAGCCGGGACCGAGGCTACGAGCAGTACTTC. Encoded protein: CASSRSRDRGYEQYF.

This clonotype was detected only a few times. This chain connects TRBV28 to TRBJ1-5; TRBD1 matches 9 bases. Trimming took 3 bases from V and 5 from J; bases not matched to a gene: 11. CDR3 size: 17 residues. CDR1 and CDR2 from the germline V gene are MDHEN and SYDVKM. The CDR3 DNA reads as TGTGCCAGCAGTTTTTACGACTTGGGACAGGGCCATCAGCCCCAGCATTTT. It specifies CASSFYDLGQGHQPQHF.

The rearrangement joins TRBV15 to TRBJ2-5, with a tentative D call TRBD2 (6 bases). The CDR3 spans 13 residues. The V end lost 3 bases, the J end lost 9 bases, and 14 bases lay between the germline ends. Germline-derived CDR1 and CDR2 are LNHNV and YYDKDF (reference sequence). The CDR3 DNA sequence: TGTGCCACCAGCAGTAGCGGAAAAACGGCCCAGTACTTC. Residues: CATSSSGKTAQYF.

This sequence joins TRBV18 and TRBJ1-5; TRBD1 matches at 9 bases. The CDR3 is made up of 16 amino acids. J gave up 5 bases and V 2 bases, and 7 bases lay outside the gene matches. Per the germline V gene, CDR1 is KGHSH and CDR2 is LQKENI. The CDR3 spells CASSPKLTGGDQPQHF. The DNA of the CDR3 is TGTGCCAGCTCACCAAAACTGACAGGGGGGGATCAGCCCCAGCATTTT.

This clonotype has a handful of counts. The chain uses TRBV20-1 and TRBJ2-7; TRBD1 is a possible D gene (5 bases). Trimming removed 0 bases from V and 1 base from J, with 7 bases in between. The CDR3 extends over 13 amino acids. The V gene's germline CDR1 is DFQATT and CDR2 SNEGSKA (reference sequence). DNA for the CDR3: TGCAGTGCTAGAGAACCAGGGTCCTACGAGCAGTACTTC. Translated: CSAREPGSYEQYF.

This clonotype was counted ten times or more. This rearrangement joins TRBV21-1 to TRBJ2-7; TRBD1, the table's D call, was not compared with the DNA. TRBV21-1 is a pseudogene. The CDR3 totals 15 residues. DNA for the CDR3: TGTGCCAGCAGCAAAGCGCGCCAGGGTAACTACGAGCAGTACTTC. Protein: CASSKARQGNYEQYF.